This T cell receptor (beta chain) was obtained from a study of cytomegalovirus exposure and HLA in healthy donors. Per the germline V gene, CDR1 is MRHNA and CDR2 is SNTAGT. The CDR3 has 12 amino acids. V dropped 6 bases and J dropped 2 bases, with 7 bases sitting between them. Turning to this clone: The antigen is undetermined.

Use of 60 Vbeta and 13 Jbeta primers characterized the PCR. Profiled with immunoSEQ multiplex PCR; TCRdb holds only in-frame clones, not every one. The sample has some 150,000 clones, approximately 87% seen once. General study results and limits: TCR sequences were mostly rare, though some public TCRs occurred in many donors.

The sequencing sample was made of PBMCs. This TCR derives from a woman aged 25 to 39 in good health and CMV-seronegative. The chain uses TRBV6-4 and TRBJ1-2; possibly TRBD1 for D (6 bases). CDR3 protein: CASSRGNYGYTF. DNA of the CDR3: TGTGCCAGCAGCAGGGGAAACTATGGCTACACCTTC.